This T cell receptor (beta chain) was identified in a study of T cells in Graves' hyperthyroidism and ophthalmopathy. Study as a whole: The initial diagnosis was the point when peripheral blood was collected, ahead of any treatment.

Germline V gene lookup returns CDR1 DFQATT and CDR2 SNEGSKA (reference sequence). The germline V and J ends were trimmed by 0 bases and 9 bases, with 12 bases remaining between them. The CDR3 is 13 residues long. This clonotype turned up a few times. TCR beta CDR3 regions were amplified from RNA transcripts. First-round RT-PCR with HTBI primers amplified the TCR CDR3 region. From the multiplex PCR reads, TCRdb called clonotypes with MiXCR, one entry per CDR3 protein. The table lists under 450,000 distinct CDR3 sequences, about 18% of them singletons. Diagnoses rested on clinical symptoms, serum thyroxine and TRAb, thyroid ultrasound and orbital computed tomography. The PBMCs were taken from about 9.7 ml of fresh peripheral blood.

This chain links TRBV20-1 with TRBJ2-1; tentatively, D is TRBD2 (6 bases). This TCR derives from a woman in her 30s with Graves' hyperthyroidism that later progressed to Graves' ophthalmopathy. The sequenced sample consisted of blood. The CDR3 nucleotides read TGCAGTGCTAGAGATACCCTAGCGATTGAGCAGTTCTTC. Its protein product is CSARDTLAIEQFF.